This T cell receptor (beta chain) was captured by sequencing in a study of T cell responses to AZD1222 COVID-19 vaccine. Study findings and constraints: There were repertoire samples only from the period after the peak T cell response. The span of vaccine-associated CD4 TCRs extended across spike, with dominance at 160-218 and 743-854. Unmutated variant regions are reportedly targeted by nearly half of spike-specific TCRs.

Clones were read by immunoSEQ multiplex PCR, and TCRdb kept only the in-frame ones, dropping some. Found here are around 160,000 clones, roughly 92% of them singletons; the top ten hold roughly 4.6%. Timing groups of about 4 and about 12 weeks for second doses were pooled. As concerns this clone: Its antigen is still unknown.

J was trimmed by 0 bases and V by 8 bases; bases with no gene match: 13. Germline CDR1 is SEHNR and CDR2 is FQNEAQ (reference sequence). The CDR3 is 16 residues long. The TCR was taken from an adult who received the AZD1222 COVID-19 vaccine. This sample comprised peripheral blood, obtained 28 days after the second AZD1222 dose. V gene TRBV7-9 combines with J gene TRBJ2-7; 7 bases agree with TRBD2. The CDR3 coding sequence is TGTGCCAGCCCCTCCTTAGCGGGCACGAGCTCCTACGAGCAGTACTTC. Protein sequence: CASPSLAGTSSYEQYF.